Listed here is a single T cell receptor beta chain. Its antigen is as yet unknown. This entry belongs to a study of blood T cells in healthy people across ages. Study-level findings and limits: Researchers report that TCR beta diversity correlated strongly with naive T cell percentage. It was the long-lived donors that had more naive CD4+ cells and higher diversity than aged donors.

PCR was performed a second time for 7 to 11 cycles using a sample-barcoded 5' primer and a J-beta primer mix. TCRdb reanalysed the 5' RACE reads using MiXCR and keeps one entry per CDR3 protein. Among about 1.5 million distinct CDR3 sequences listed, 35% to 45% were seen once. Each donor's blood draw was around 10 milliliters of peripheral blood. The study isolated at least 6.5 million PBMCs from each sample. The sample was blood. This clonotype was obtained from a young woman in good health.

The CDR3 coding sequence is TGTGCCAGCAGCTTAGCCCAGGGAGGGTGGATAACAGATACGCAGTATTTT. This sequence encodes CASSLAQGGWITDTQYF. This chain uses TRBV7-2 with TRBJ2-3; the match to TRBD2 covers 7 bases. This CDR3 is built from 17 residues. Trimming took 0 bases from V and 3 from J; bases not matched to a gene: 9. Germline-derived CDR1 and CDR2 are SGHTA and FQGNSA.